These 8 T cell receptor beta chains came from one sample sequenced in a study of blood T cells in healthy people across ages. Together with a sample-barcoded 5' primer, a J-beta primer mix was included in a second PCR lasting about 7 to 12 cycles. Using its own MiXCR run on the 5' RACE reads, TCRdb lists one record per CDR3 protein. Of about 680,000 distinct CDR3 sequences listed, around half are singletons. Sequencing used blood. All receptors come from a woman aged 55-69 years in good health.

The CDR3 is CSAHGGGEGVDEQYF. As DNA, the CDR3 is TGCAGTGCCCATGGGGGGGGGGAGGGCGTAGACGAGCAGTACTTC. J is TRBJ2-7 and V is TRBV20-1; 7 nucleotides match TRBD2. Per the germline V gene, CDR1 is DFQATT and CDR2 is SNEGSKA (reference sequence). V shed 6 bases and J 5 bases; nucleotides not matched to a gene: 16. The CDR3 covers 15 residues.

Worth noting for this clonotype: A clone one base away is much larger, so this may be a read error. The chain recombines TRBV4-3 with TRBJ2-1; TRBD1 matches 10 bases. The germline V gene encodes CDR1 LGHNA and CDR2 YSLEER. This CDR3 spans 17 amino acids. With 0 bases clipped from V and 5 bases from J, the junction kept 7 bases outside the gene matches. In nucleotides, the CDR3 is TGCGCCAGCAGCCAAGATCCTGGACAGGGGGTAAACAATGAGCAGTTCTTC. It specifies CASSQDPGQGVNNEQFF.

The J gene is TRBJ1-4, the V gene TRBV20-1; 8 bases are a match to TRBD1. V gave up 6 bases and J gave up 8 bases; unmatched junction bases: 8. The CDR3 covers 13 residues. The germline CDR1 and CDR2 sequences are DFQATT and SNEGSKA (reference sequence). The CDR3 reads CSALGQVEEKLFF. The CDR3 DNA follows: TGCAGTGCCCTGGGACAGGTAGAGGAAAAACTGTTTTTT.

V is TRBV6-6 and J is TRBJ2-1, with TRBD2 matching 7 bases. With V trimmed by 8 bases and J by 8 bases, 18 bases remained unmatched. CDR1 is MNHNY, CDR2 SVGAGI, per germline (reference sequence). This CDR3 has 16 amino acids. CDR3 loop: CASRLWGRAYRYEQFF. The CDR3 nucleotides read TGTGCCAGCCGGTTATGGGGGAGGGCCTATCGATATGAGCAGTTCTTC.

Remarks on this clonotype: One end of the junction does not line up with germline, which may come from a read error. V and J are TRBV18 and TRBJ2-7; TRBD2 matches at 9 bases. Germline values: CDR1 KGHSH, CDR2 LQKENI. This CDR3 contains 15 residues. The CDR3 spells CASSPSGDLSYEQYF. Written as DNA, the CDR3 is TGCGCCAGCTCACCTAGCGGGGACCTCTCCTACGAGCAGTACTTC.

The chain combines TRBV7-2 with TRBJ2-3; D possibly corresponds to TRBD2 (6 bases). There are 13 residues in the CDR3. Germline V lookup: CDR1 SGHTA, CDR2 FQGNSA. V lost 5 bases and J lost 8, with 14 bases in between. The CDR3 sequence: CASSGAKGGTQYF. The CDR3 DNA is TGTGCCAGCAGCGGAGCGAAGGGAGGTACGCAGTATTTT.

In its sample, this clonotype was seen once. Compared with germline, one end of the junction differs, possibly owing to a read error. V and J are TRBV10-3 and TRBJ2-1; the match to TRBD1 covers 8 bases. Germline CDR1 ENHRY, CDR2 SYGVKD. This CDR3 region has 15 residues. This CDR3 reads CAISDRGSGYSEQFF. CDR3 nucleotides: TGTGCCATCAGCGACAGGGGATCGGGGTACAGTGAGCAGTTCTTC.

The chain couples TRBV29-1 to TRBJ2-1; D is unclear. Trimming pared 4 bases from V and 10 bases from J, leaving 23 bases between. There are 15 residues in the CDR3. Germline V gene data show CDR1 as SQVTM and CDR2 as ANQGSEA. The CDR3 loop reads CSVVSYPLATSEQFF. In nucleotides, the CDR3 is TGCAGCGTTGTCTCGTACCCTTTAGCTACGAGCGAGCAGTTCTTC.